A single TCR beta chain is shown here with its context. CDR3 length: 14 amino acids. Looked up from germline, CDR1 is SNHLY and CDR2 is FYNNEI. V shed 7 bases and J 6 bases; nucleotides not matched to a gene: 10. Assay used: immunoSEQ multiplex PCR; TCRdb lists only in-frame clones, some missing. Of 150,000 to 200,000 clones listed, roughly 83% are singletons. This entry belongs to a study of cytomegalovirus exposure and HLA in healthy donors. From the 120-subject validation cohort, which was separate from the approximately 700-subject first cohort, the donors were drawn. The sequence came from a man aged 25 to 40 in good health and CMV-seropositive. The sample was PBMCs. The chain links TRBV2 to TRBJ2-7; 9 nucleotides align to TRBD1. CDR3 DNA: TGTGCCAGCACTAGGGACAGGGATGTGGGCGAGCAGTACTTC. This gives the protein CASTRDRDVGEQYF. Looking up the rest from reference TRBV2 and TRBJ2-7 gives the full variable domain: EPEVTQTPSHQVTQMGQEVILRCVPISNHLYFYWYRQILGQKVEFLVSFYNNEISEKSEIFDDQFSVERPDGSNFTLKIRSTKLEDSAMYFCASTRDRDVGEQYFGPGTRLTVT.